This T cell receptor (beta chain) derives from a study of beta chain features in type 1 diabetes. The CDR3 extends over 15 amino acids. V dropped 10 bases and J dropped 5; count of bases not matched to a gene: 12. Germline CDR1 and CDR2: MNHEY and SVGAGI. Expressed TCRB transcripts were sequenced because the entire RNA isolate underwent reverse transcription. Sequencing was performed with immunoSEQ multiplex PCR; in TCRdb, only in-frame clones are kept and a portion is missing. There are about 320,000 clones in the sample; about 14% occur only once, and under 8.5% lies in the top ten. The origin of this receptor is a young man in good health. The V and J genes are TRBV6-5 and TRBJ1-5; 9 bases map to TRBD1. The specimen was central memory CD4+ T cells from blood. CDR3 sequence (DNA): TGTGCCATCAGCGGTGGACAGGGGAGGGATCAGCCCCAGCATTTT. As protein: CAISGGQGRDQPQHF.